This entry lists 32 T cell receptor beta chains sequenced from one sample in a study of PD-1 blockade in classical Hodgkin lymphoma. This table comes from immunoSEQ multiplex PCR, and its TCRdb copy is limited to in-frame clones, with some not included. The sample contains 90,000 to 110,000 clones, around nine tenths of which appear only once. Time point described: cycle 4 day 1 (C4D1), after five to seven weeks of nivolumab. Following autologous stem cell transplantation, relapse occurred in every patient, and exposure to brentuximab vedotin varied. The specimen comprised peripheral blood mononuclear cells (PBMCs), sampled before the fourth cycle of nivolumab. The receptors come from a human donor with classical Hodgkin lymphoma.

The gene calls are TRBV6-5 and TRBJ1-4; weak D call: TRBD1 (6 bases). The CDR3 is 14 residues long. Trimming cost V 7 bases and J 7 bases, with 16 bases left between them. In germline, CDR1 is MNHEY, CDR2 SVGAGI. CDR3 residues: CASMGGLNGEKLFF. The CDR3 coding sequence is TGTGCCAGCATGGGGGGGCTGAATGGTGAAAAACTGTTTTTT.

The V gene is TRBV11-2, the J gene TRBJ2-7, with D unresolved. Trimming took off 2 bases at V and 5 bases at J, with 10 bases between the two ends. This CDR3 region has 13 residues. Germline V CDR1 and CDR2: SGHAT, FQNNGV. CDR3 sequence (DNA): TGTGCCAGCAGCTTAATTCTTCTGGACGAGCAGTACTTC. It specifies CASSLILLDEQYF.

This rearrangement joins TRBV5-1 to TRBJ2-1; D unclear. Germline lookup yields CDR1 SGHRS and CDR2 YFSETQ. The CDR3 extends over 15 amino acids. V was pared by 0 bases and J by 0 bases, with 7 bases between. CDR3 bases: TGCGCCAGCAGCTTGGACCCAAGCTCCTACAATGAGCAGTTCTTC. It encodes CASSLDPSSYNEQFF.

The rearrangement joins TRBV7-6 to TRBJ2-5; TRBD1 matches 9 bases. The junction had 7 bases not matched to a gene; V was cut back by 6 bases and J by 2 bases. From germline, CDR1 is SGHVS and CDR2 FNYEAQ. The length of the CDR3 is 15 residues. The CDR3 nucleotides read TGTGCCAGCAGTTCCGGACAGGGGCCGCAAGAGACCCAGTACTTC. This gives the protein CASSSGQGPQETQYF.

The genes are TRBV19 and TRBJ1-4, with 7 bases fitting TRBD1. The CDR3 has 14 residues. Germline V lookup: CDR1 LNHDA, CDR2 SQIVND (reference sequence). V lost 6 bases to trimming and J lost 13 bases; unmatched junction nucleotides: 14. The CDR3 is CASSDDRVRGGLFF. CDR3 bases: TGTGCCAGTAGCGACGACAGGGTTCGGGGTGGACTGTTTTTT.

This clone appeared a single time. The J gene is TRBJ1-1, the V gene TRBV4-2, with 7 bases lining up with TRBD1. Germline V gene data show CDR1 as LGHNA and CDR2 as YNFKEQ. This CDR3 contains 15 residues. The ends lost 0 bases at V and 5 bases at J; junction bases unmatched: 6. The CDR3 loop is CASSQDSRGGTEAFF. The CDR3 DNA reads TGTGCCAGCAGCCAAGATAGCAGGGGGGGGACTGAAGCTTTCTTT.

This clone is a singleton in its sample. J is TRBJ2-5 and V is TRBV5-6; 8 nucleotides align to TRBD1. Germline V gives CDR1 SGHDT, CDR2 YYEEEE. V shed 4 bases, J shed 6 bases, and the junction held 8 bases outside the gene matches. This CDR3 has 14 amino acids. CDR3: CASSPTDRGQTQYF. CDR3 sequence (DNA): TGTGCCAGCAGCCCAACAGACAGGGGACAGACCCAGTACTTC.

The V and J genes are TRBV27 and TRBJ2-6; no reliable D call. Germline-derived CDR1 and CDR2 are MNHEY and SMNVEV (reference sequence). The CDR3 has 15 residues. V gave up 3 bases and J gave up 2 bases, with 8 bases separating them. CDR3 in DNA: TGTGCCAGCAGTTTCCTGGACCCTGGGGCCAACGTCCTGACTTTC. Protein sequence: CASSFLDPGANVLTF.

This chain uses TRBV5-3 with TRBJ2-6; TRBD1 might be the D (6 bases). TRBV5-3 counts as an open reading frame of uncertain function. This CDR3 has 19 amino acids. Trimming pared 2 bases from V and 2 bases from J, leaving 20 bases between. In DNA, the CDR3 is TGTGCCAGAAGCTTTGACCTGACAGGTAGGAGGACTGGGGCCAACGTCCTGACTTTC. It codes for CARSFDLTGRRTGANVLTF.

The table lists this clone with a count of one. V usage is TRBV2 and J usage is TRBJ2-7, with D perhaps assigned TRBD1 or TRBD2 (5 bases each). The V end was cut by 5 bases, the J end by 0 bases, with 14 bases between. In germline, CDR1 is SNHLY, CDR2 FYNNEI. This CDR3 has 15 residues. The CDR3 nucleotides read TGTGCCAGCAGTACGGGGCGGCAGAGCTCCTACGAGCAGTACTTC. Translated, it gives CASSTGRQSSYEQYF.

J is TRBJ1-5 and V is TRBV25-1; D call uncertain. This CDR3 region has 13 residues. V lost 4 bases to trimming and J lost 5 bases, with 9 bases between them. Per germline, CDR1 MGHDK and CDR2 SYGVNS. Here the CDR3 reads CASSGATYQPQHF. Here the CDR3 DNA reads TGTGCCAGCAGTGGGGCGACTTATCAGCCCCAGCATTTT.

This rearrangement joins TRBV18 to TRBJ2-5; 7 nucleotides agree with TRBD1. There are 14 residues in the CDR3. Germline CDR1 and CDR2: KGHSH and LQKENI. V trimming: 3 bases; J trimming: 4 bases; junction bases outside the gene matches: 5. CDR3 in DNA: TGTGCCAGCTCACCCTCCAGACAGGGAGAGACCCAGTACTTC. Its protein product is CASSPSRQGETQYF.

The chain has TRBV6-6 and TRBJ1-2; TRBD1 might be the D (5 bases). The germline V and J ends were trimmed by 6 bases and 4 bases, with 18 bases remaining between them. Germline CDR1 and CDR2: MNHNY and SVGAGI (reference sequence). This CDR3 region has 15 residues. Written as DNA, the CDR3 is TGTGCCAGCAGCCATAATTCGGGACGTGTCTATGGCTACACCTTC. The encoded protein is CASSHNSGRVYGYTF.

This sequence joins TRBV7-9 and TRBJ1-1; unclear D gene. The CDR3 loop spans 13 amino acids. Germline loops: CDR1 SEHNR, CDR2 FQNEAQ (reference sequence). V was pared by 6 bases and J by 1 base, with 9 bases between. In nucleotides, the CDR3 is TGTGCCAGCAGGCCCTGGGGGAACACTGAAGCTTTCTTT. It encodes CASRPWGNTEAFF.

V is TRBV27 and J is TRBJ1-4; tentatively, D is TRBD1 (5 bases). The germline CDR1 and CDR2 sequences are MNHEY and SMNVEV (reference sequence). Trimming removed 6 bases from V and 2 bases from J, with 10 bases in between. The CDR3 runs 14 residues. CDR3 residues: CASRGLGTNEKLFF. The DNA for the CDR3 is TGTGCCAGCAGGGGGCTAGGGACTAATGAAAAACTGTTTTTT. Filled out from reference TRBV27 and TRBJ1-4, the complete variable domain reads EAQVTQNPRYLITVTGKKLTVTCSQNMNHEYMSWYRQDPGLGLRQIYYSMNVEVTDKGDVPEGYKVSRKEKRNFPLILESPSPNQTSLYFCASRGLGTNEKLFFGSGTQLSVL.

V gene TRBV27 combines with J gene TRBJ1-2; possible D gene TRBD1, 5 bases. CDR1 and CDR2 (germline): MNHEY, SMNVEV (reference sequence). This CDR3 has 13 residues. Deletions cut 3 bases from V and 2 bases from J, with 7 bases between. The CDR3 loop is CASSFGGNYGYTF. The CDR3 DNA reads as TGTGCCAGCAGTTTCGGGGGGAACTATGGCTACACCTTC.

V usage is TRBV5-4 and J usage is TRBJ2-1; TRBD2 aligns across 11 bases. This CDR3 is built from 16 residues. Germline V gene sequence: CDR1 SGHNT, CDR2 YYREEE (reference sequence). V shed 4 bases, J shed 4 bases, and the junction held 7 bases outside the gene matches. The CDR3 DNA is TGTGCCAGCAGCCCCAGTAGCGGGAGGGAGTACAATGAGCAGTTCTTC. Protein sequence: CASSPSSGREYNEQFF.

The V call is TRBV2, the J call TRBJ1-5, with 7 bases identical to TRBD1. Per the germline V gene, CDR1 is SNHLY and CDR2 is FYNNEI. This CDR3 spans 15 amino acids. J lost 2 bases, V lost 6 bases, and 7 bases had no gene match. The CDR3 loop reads CASSGDRKGNQPQHF. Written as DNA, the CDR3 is TGTGCCAGCAGCGGGGACAGAAAAGGCAATCAGCCCCAGCATTTT.

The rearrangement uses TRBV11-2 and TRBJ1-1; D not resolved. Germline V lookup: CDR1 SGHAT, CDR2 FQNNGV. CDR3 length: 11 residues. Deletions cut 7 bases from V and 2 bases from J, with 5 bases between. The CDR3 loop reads CASKRNTEAFF. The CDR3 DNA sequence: TGTGCCAGCAAGAGAAACACTGAAGCTTTCTTT.

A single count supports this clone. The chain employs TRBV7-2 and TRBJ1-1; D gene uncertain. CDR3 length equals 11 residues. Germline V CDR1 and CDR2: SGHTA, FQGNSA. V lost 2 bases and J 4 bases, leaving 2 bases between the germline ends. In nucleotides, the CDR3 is TGTGCCAGCAGCTTAATCACTGAAGCTTTCTTT. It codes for CASSLITEAFF.

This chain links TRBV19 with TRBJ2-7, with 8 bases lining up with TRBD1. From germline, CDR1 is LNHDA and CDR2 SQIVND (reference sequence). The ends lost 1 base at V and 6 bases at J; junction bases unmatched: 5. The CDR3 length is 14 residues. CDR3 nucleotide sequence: TGTGCCAGTAGTATAGGACAGGGGAGTGGCGAGCAGTACTTC. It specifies CASSIGQGSGEQYF.

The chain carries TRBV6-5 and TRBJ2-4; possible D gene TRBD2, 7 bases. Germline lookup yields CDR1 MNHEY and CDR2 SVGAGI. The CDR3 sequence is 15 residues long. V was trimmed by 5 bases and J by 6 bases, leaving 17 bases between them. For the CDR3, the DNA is TGTGCCAGCAGTCCCCCGGGGGGAGGGGGAAACATTCAGTACTTC. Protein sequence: CASSPPGGGGNIQYF.

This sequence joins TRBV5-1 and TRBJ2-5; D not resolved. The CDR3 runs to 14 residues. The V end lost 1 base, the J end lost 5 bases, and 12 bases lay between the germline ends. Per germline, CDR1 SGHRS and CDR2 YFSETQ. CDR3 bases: TGCGCCAGCAGCTTGAGTAGGGTGCACGAGACCCAGTACTTC. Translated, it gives CASSLSRVHETQYF.

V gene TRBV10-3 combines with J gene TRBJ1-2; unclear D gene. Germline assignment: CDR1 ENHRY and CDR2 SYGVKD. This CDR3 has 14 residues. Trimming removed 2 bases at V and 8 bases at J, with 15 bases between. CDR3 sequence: CAISEPAGSNGYTF. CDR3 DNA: TGTGCCATCAGTGAGCCGGCGGGTTCGAACGGCTACACCTTC.

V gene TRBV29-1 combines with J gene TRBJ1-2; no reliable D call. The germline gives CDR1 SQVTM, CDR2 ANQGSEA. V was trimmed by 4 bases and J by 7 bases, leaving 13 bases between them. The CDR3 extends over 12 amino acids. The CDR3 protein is CSVVVGLVGYTF. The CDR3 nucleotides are TGCAGCGTTGTTGTCGGCCTAGTTGGCTACACCTTC. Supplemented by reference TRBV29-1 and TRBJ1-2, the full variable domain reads SAVISQKPSRDICQRGTSLTIQCQVDSQVTMMFWYRQQPGQSLTLIATANQGSEATYESGFVIDKFPISRPNLTFSTLTVSNMSPEDSSIYLCSVVVGLVGYTFGSGTRLTVV.

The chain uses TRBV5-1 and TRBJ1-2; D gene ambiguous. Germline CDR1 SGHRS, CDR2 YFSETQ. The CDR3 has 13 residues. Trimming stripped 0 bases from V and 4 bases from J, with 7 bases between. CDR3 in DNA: TGCGCCAGCAGCTTGGGGGTTGGCTATGGCTACACCTTC. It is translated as CASSLGVGYGYTF.

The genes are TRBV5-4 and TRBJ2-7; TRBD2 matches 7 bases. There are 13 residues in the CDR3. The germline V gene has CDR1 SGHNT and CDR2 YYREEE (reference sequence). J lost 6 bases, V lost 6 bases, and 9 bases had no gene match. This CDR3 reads CASIAGETGEQYF. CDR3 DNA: TGTGCCAGCATTGCGGGAGAAACTGGCGAGCAGTACTTC. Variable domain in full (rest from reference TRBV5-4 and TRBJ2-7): ETGVTQSPTHLIKTRGQQVTLRCSSQSGHNTVSWYQQALGQGPQFIFQYYREEENGRGNFPPRFSGLQFPNYSSELNVNALELDDSALYLCASIAGETGEQYFGPGTRLTVT.

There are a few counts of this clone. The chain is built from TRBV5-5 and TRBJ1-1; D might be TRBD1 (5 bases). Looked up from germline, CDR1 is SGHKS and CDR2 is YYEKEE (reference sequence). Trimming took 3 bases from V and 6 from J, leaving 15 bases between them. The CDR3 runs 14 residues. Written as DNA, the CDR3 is TGTGCCAGCAGCTCCAGGGTGGAGTTACCTGAAGCTTTCTTT. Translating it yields CASSSRVELPEAFF. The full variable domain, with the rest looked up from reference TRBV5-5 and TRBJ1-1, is DAGVTQSPTHLIKTRGQQVTLRCSPISGHKSVSWYQQVLGQGPQFIFQYYEKEERGRGNFPDRFSARQFPNYSSELNVNALLLGDSALYLCASSSRVELPEAFFGQGTRLTVV.

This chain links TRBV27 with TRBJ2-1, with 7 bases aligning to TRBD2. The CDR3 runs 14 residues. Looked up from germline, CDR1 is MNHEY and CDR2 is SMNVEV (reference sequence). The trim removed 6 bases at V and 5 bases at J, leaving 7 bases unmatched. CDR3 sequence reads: CASRAILADNEQFF. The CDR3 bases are TGTGCCAGCAGGGCCATTCTAGCGGACAATGAGCAGTTCTTC.

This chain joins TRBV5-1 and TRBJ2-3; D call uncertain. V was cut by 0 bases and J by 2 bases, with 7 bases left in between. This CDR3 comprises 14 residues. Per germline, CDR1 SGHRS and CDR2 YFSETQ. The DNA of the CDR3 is TGCGCCAGCAGCTTGGCTCTCCTCACAGATACGCAGTATTTT. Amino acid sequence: CASSLALLTDTQYF.

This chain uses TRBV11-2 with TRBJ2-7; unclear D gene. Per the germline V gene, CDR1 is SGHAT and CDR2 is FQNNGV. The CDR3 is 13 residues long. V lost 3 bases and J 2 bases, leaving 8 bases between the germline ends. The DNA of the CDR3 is TGTGCCAGCAGCTTCGCTACTCCCTACGAGCAGTACTTC. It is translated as CASSFATPYEQYF.

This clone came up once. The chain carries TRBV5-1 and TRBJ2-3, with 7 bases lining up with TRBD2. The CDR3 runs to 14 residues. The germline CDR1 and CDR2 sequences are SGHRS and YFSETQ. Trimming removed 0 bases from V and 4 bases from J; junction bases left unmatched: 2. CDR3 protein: CASSLELAADTQYF. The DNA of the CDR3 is TGCGCCAGCAGCTTGGAGCTAGCGGCAGATACGCAGTATTTT.